The clone carrying this T cell receptor beta chain was detected many times. V dropped 3 bases and J dropped 0 bases, with 15 bases sitting between them. The CDR3 is 18 residues long. Germline V gene sequence: CDR1 SGHAT, CDR2 FQNNGV. This entry comes from a study of blood T cells in healthy people across ages. PCR was performed a second time for about 7 to 11 cycles using a sample-barcoded 5' primer and a J-beta primer mix. Each TCR beta cDNA got a 12-nucleotide random molecular identifier. TCRdb ran MiXCR on the 5' RACE reads and lists one entry per CDR3 protein. The top ten clones hold 15% to 20% of a sample with just under 900,000 distinct CDR3 sequences, 29% of them seen once. Caucasian individuals from Russia who were healthy and aged 6 to 90 acted as donors. Donors gave around 9.8 milliliters of peripheral blood apiece.

The V gene is TRBV11-2, the J gene TRBJ2-6, with D perhaps matching TRBD1 or TRBD2 (5 bases each). The source of this sequence is a woman of 80 years or more in good health. Sequences were obtained from blood. Here the CDR3 reads CASSFWGRMSSGANVLTF. In nucleotides, the CDR3 is TGTGCCAGCAGCTTCTGGGGACGTATGAGCTCTGGGGCCAACGTCCTGACTTTC.